These 7 T cell receptor beta chains originate from one sample sequenced in a study of shared clonotypes between healthy human individuals. Measured with immunoSEQ multiplex PCR; TCRdb has only the in-frame clones, and not every one. The repertoire holds 740,000 or so clones, with more than 70% as singletons. Sequencing was performed on memory CD4+ T cells sorted from blood. The subset was: CD45RA-negative fraction. The receptors were sampled from a woman aged 25 to 45 in good health.

V usage is TRBV4-1 and J usage is TRBJ1-2; 7 bases match TRBD1. V lost 2 bases to trimming and J lost 7 bases; unmatched junction nucleotides: 10. The V gene's germline CDR1 is MGHRA and CDR2 YSYEKL. This CDR3 region has 15 residues. The DNA of the CDR3 is TGCGCCAGCAGCCAATTACAGGGGATTTTTGGTGGCTACACCTTC. Amino acid sequence: CASSQLQGIFGGYTF.

This clone was counted many times. J is TRBJ2-1 and V is TRBV28, with D tentatively TRBD2 (5 bases). Per germline, CDR1 MDHEN and CDR2 SYDVKM. V was clipped by 8 bases and J by 13 bases, with 24 bases between them. The CDR3 loop spans 14 amino acids. The CDR3 loop reads CASSRLRASWVQFF. The CDR3 DNA reads TGTGCCAGCTCCAGGTTGAGGGCCTCGTGGGTTCAGTTCTTC.

The J gene is TRBJ2-7, the V gene TRBV7-6; perhaps D is TRBD1 or TRBD2 (5 bases each). V was pared by 3 bases and J by 1 base, with 10 bases between. The CDR3 is 14 amino acids. Germline CDR1 is SGHVS and CDR2 is FNYEAQ. CDR3 loop: CASSFGAPSYEQYF. In DNA, the CDR3 is TGTGCCAGCAGCTTCGGGGCTCCTTCCTACGAGCAGTACTTC.

The genes are TRBV13 and TRBJ2-1, with D possibly TRBD1 on 6 matching bases. V shed 6 bases and J shed 0 bases, with 12 bases lying between them. This CDR3 spans 15 amino acids. Germline CDR1 is PRHDT and CDR2 is FYEKMQ (reference sequence). The CDR3 loop is CASRKGVGSYNEQFF. In nucleotides, the CDR3 is TGTGCCAGCAGGAAGGGGGTAGGCTCCTACAATGAGCAGTTCTTC.

This chain links TRBV4-2 with TRBJ2-1; TRBD1 agrees at 11 bases. Germline CDR1 and CDR2: LGHNA and YNFKEQ. Trimming took 0 bases from V and 6 from J; bases not matched to a gene: 4. The CDR3 covers 16 residues. The CDR3: CASSQEVGQGVNEQFF. In DNA, the CDR3 is TGTGCCAGCAGCCAAGAGGTGGGACAGGGGGTCAATGAGCAGTTCTTC.

Written as DNA, the CDR3 is TGTGCCAGCAGCTCACAGGGTTTCTATGGCTACACCTTC. Protein product: CASSSQGFYGYTF. This rearrangement joins TRBV7-8 to TRBJ1-2; perhaps TRBD1 as D (6 bases). The CDR3 has 13 amino acids. V was trimmed by 4 bases and J by 4 bases, leaving 10 bases between them. Germline CDR1 SGHVS, CDR2 FQNEAQ.

Ten or more counts support this clone. V usage is TRBV5-4 and J usage is TRBJ2-4; 8 bases are shared with TRBD2. The ends lost 0 bases at V and 1 base at J; junction bases unmatched: 3. Germline loops: CDR1 SGHNT, CDR2 YYREEE (reference sequence). The CDR3 runs 16 residues. The CDR3 DNA is TGTGCCAGCAGCTTGGGGCGGGAGGCGGCCAAAAACATTCAGTACTTC. The encoded protein is CASSLGREAAKNIQYF.